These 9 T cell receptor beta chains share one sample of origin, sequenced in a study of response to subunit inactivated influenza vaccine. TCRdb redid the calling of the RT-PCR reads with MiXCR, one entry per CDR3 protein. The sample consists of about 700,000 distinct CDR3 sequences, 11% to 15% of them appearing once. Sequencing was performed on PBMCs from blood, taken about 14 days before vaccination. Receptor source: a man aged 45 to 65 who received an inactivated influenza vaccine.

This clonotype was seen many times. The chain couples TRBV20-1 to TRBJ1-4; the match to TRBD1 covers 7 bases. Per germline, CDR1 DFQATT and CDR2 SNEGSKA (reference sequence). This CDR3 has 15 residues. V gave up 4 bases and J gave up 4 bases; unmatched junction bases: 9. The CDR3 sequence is CSATPPGQSNEKLFF. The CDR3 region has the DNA TGCAGTGCTACCCCTCCGGGACAGAGTAATGAAAAACTGTTTTTT.

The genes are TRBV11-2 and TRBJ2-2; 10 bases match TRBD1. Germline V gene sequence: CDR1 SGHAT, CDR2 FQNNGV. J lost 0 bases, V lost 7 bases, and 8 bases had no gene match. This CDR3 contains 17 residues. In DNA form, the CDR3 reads TGTGCCAGCACCGGACAGGGGGGGGTGCCGAACACCGGGGAGCTGTTTTTT. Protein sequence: CASTGQGGVPNTGELFF.

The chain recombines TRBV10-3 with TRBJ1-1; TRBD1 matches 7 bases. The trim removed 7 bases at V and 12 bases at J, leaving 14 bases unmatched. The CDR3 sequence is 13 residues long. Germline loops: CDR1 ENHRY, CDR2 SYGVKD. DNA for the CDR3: TGTGCCATCAAGAATACAGGGGCAGGGGGAACTTTCTTT. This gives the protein CAIKNTGAGGTFF.

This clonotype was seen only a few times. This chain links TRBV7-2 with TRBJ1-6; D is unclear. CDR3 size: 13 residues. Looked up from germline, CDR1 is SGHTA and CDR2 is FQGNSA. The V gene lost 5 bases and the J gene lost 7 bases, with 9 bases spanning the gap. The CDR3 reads CASSTSMNSPLHF. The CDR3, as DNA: TGTGCCAGCAGCACCTCCATGAATTCACCCCTCCACTTT.

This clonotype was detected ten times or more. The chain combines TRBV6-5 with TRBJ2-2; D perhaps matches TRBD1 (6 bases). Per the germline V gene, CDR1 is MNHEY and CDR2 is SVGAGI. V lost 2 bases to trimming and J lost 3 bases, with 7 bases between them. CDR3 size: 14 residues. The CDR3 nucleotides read TGTGCCAGCAGTTACAGGACAGACACCGGGGAGCTGTTTTTT. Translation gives CASSYRTDTGELFF.

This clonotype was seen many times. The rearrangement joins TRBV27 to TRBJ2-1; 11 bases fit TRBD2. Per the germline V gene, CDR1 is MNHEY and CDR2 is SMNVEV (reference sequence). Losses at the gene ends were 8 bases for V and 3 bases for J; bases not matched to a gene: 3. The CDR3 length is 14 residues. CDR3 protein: CASGTSGNYNEQFF. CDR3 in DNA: TGTGCCAGCGGGACTAGCGGAAACTACAATGAGCAGTTCTTC.

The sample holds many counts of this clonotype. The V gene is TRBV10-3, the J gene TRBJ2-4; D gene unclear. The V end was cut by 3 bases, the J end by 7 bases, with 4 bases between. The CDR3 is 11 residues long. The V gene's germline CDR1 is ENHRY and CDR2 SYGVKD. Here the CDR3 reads CAISDGNIQYF. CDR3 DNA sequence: TGTGCCATCAGTGACGGGAACATTCAGTACTTC.

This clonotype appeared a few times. CDR3 protein: CASTYTGQSWDYGYTF. The DNA for the CDR3 is TGTGCCAGCACCTACACCGGACAGAGTTGGGACTATGGCTACACCTTC. This sequence joins TRBV6-2 or TRBV6-3 and TRBJ1-2, with D perhaps matching TRBD1 (6 bases). V lost 7 bases, J lost 3 bases, and 21 bases lay in between. Germline-derived CDR1 and CDR2 are MNHEY and SVGEGT. The CDR3 is 16 amino acids.

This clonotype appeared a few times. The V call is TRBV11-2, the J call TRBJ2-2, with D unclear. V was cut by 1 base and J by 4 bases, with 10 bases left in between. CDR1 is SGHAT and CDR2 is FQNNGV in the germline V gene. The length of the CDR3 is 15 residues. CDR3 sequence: CASSLVPPPTGELFF. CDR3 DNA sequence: TGTGCCAGCAGCTTAGTCCCCCCCCCCACCGGGGAGCTGTTTTTT.